The following is a TCR beta chain sequence with its context. Relative to the germline gene, one junction end is altered; a read error may explain this. The sample is drawn from a study of regulatory T cells in long-lasting Graves disease. Time point specified: newly diagnosed GD, antithyroid drugs for less than 3 months. Generation of the TCR library employed RNA extracted from PBMCs. A roughly 9-milliliter sample of peripheral blood was drawn into EDTA tubes. According to the study, TCR beta libraries were built with iRepertoire HTBI primers and CDR3-region Arm-PCR. Per the study methods: Across samples, over 55 TRBV and 13 to 15 TRBJ segments were found. TCRdb passed the multiplex PCR reads through MiXCR, listing each CDR3 protein once. These V and J calls rely on TCRdb rather than the paper's analysis. The table includes 350,000 to 450,000 distinct CDR3 sequences, 14% to 15% detected once. The CDR3 contains 12 residues. The germline gives CDR1 ENHRY, CDR2 SYGVKD.

The data were also submitted as part of a second study, on T cells in Graves' hyperthyroidism and ophthalmopathy. That paper states: Patients with uncontrolled infections, other autoimmune diseases, pregnancy or lactation were excluded.

The source material was peripheral blood mononuclear cells (PBMCs), sampled at new diagnosis, from a patient treated with antithyroid drugs. The chain has TRBV10-3 and TRBJ2-7; TRBD1 aligns across 7 bases. The TCR comes from a woman aged 30 to 39 with Graves disease. The CDR3: CAISAQGDEQYF. The CDR3 DNA reads TGTGCAATCAGTGCCCAGGGGGACGAGCAGTACTTC.